The present T cell receptor (beta chain) was sequenced within a study of cytomegalovirus exposure and HLA in healthy donors. Study overall: Genotyping of about 400 donors showed that about 79% belonged to the Caucasian-associated ancestry cluster. Findings and caveats of the study: Later genetic work tied a missense DCLRE1C variant to beta-chain V and J trimming.

The study ran its PCR with 60 Vbeta and 13 Jbeta primers. TCRdb's table, derived via immunoSEQ multiplex PCR, lists solely in-frame clones and lacks some. The sample shows approximately 150,000 clones, around four fifths of them seen only once. Worth noting for this clone: Antigen unknown.

Between the trimmed V and J ends, which lost 1 base and 5 bases, there was a span of 11 bases. The V gene's germline CDR1 is SGHAT and CDR2 FQNNGV. CDR3 length equals 14 residues. The chain links TRBV11-2 to TRBJ1-2, with D uncertain. Sequencing was done on a sample of PBMCs. The TCR was taken from a woman in her forties or fifties in good health and CMV-seronegative. The CDR3 nucleotides are TGTGCCAGCAGCTTAGTGGGCAGATCTTATGGCTACACCTTC. Its translation is CASSLVGRSYGYTF.